This TCR beta chain was captured by sequencing in a study of blood T cells in healthy people across ages. On the study more broadly: Template switching picked up about one barcoded beta molecule for each two T cells. Study-level findings and limits: Versus aged donors, long-lived donors had higher diversity and more naive CD4+ cells.

The CDR3 is 17 amino acids. The ends were cut back, 0 bases at V and 2 bases at J, with 15 bases in the middle. Germline loops: CDR1 KGHSH, CDR2 LQKENI. This clonotype was observed a handful of times. Its antigen is as yet unknown. Alongside a J-beta primer mix, a sample-barcoded 5' primer served in a second PCR lasting roughly 6 to 12 cycles. MiXCR, run by TCRdb on the 5' RACE reads, gives a single entry per CDR3 protein. The sample consists of about 1.5 million distinct CDR3 sequences, about 43% of them appearing once. The specimen sequenced was blood. The sequence was obtained from a woman younger than 35 in good health. This chain links TRBV18 with TRBJ2-3; perhaps TRBD2 as D (6 bases). In DNA, the CDR3 is TGTGCCAGCTCACCACCGTCCGGGGGAGAATCCACAGATACGCAGTATTTT. It translates to CASSPPSGGESTDTQYF.